Following are 14 T cell receptor beta chains from one sample sequenced in a study of cytomegalovirus exposure and HLA in healthy donors. The PCR employed 60 Vbeta primers together with 13 Jbeta primers. Profiling relied on immunoSEQ multiplex PCR, and the TCRdb table lists in-frame clones only, not all of them. The data show 99,000 or so clones, with 75% to 85% seen just once and around 3% held by the top ten. Specimen: PBMCs. Receptor source: a male donor in good health and CMV-seropositive.

This clone turned up a few times. The chain is built from TRBV28 and TRBJ2-5; TRBD1 aligns across 7 bases. The ends lost 1 base at V and 4 bases at J; junction bases unmatched: 6. There are 15 residues in the CDR3. CDR1 MDHEN and CDR2 SYDVKM come from the germline V gene. The DNA of the CDR3 is TGTGCCAGCAGTTTATCCGGGGCAGGGGGAGAGACCCAGTACTTC. Its translation is CASSLSGAGGETQYF. Complete variable domain (other parts from reference TRBV28 and TRBJ2-5): DVKVTQSSRYLVKRTGEKVFLECVQDMDHENMFWYRQDPGLGLRLIYFSYDVKMKEKGDIPEGYSVSREKKERFSLILESASTNQTSMYLCASSLSGAGGETQYFGPGTRLLVL.

V usage is TRBV2 and J usage is TRBJ2-2, with 8 positions matching TRBD2. The V gene's germline CDR1 is SNHLY and CDR2 FYNNEI. V trimming: 5 bases; J trimming: 2 bases; junction bases outside the gene matches: 4. The length of the CDR3 is 15 residues. The CDR3 loop reads CASSTSGPNTGELFF. The CDR3 DNA follows: TGTGCCAGCAGTACTAGCGGACCCAACACCGGGGAGCTGTTTTTT.

The V gene is TRBV5-4, the J gene TRBJ1-2, with TRBD1 matching 8 bases. V trimming: 5 bases; J trimming: 4 bases; junction bases outside the gene matches: 7. In germline, CDR1 is SGHNT, CDR2 YYREEE (reference sequence). The CDR3 loop spans 14 amino acids. The DNA of the CDR3 is TGTGCCAGCAGTCGCGCACAGGGGGGCTATGGCTACACCTTC. Its translation is CASSRAQGGYGYTF.

This chain connects TRBV15 to TRBJ2-7; D not certain. The V gene lost 5 bases and the J gene lost 5 bases, with 22 bases spanning the gap. The CDR3 loop spans 16 amino acids. The V gene's germline CDR1 is LNHNV and CDR2 YYDKDF (reference sequence). CDR3 amino acids: CATSAGAGLGLNEQYF. In DNA, the CDR3 is TGTGCCACCAGCGCCGGTGCTGGGTTGGGCTTAAACGAGCAGTACTTC.

In its sample, this clone was seen once. The CDR3 coding sequence is TGTGCCAGCAGCCCAGACAGGACCTATAATTCACCCCTCCACTTT. Its protein is CASSPDRTYNSPLHF. The V gene is TRBV6-5, the J gene TRBJ1-6, with D possibly matching TRBD1 (6 bases). Trimming shortened V by 6 bases and J by 2 bases, and 11 bases separated the two germline ends. This CDR3 is 15 amino acids long. Germline loops: CDR1 MNHEY, CDR2 SVGAGI.

This sequence joins TRBV27 and TRBJ1-4; TRBD1 might be the D (5 bases). CDR3 length equals 13 residues. Germline V CDR1 and CDR2: MNHEY, SMNVEV (reference sequence). The V end lost 8 bases, the J end lost 4 bases, and 11 bases lay between the germline ends. The CDR3 region is CASRPGINEKLFF. The CDR3 coding sequence is TGTGCCAGCCGCCCAGGGATTAATGAAAAACTGTTTTTT.

The chain combines TRBV7-9 with TRBJ1-4, with D unclear. Trimming left V 7 bases short and J 2 bases short, with 8 bases between. This CDR3 is 13 amino acids long. Germline lookup yields CDR1 SEHNR and CDR2 FQNEAQ (reference sequence). CDR3 amino acids: CASTVPTNEKLFF. CDR3 coding DNA: TGTGCCAGCACCGTCCCTACTAATGAAAAACTGTTTTTT.

The chain is built from TRBV18 and TRBJ1-6, with 7 bases lining up with TRBD1. Germline V lookup: CDR1 KGHSH, CDR2 LQKENI. The CDR3 contains 14 residues. Trimming at V came to 0 bases and at J to 14 bases, leaving 7 bases not matched to a gene. The CDR3 coding sequence is TGTGCCAGCTCACCACCGGGACAGTCTTGGTCCCTCCACTTT. Amino acid sequence: CASSPPGQSWSLHF. The full variable domain, its missing parts supplied by reference TRBV18 and TRBJ1-6, is NAGVMQNPRHLVRRRGQEARLRCSPMKGHSHVYWYRQLPEEGLKFMVYLQKENIIDESGMPKERFSAEFPKEGPSILRIQQVVRGDSAAYFCASSPPGQSWSLHFGNGTRLTVT.

This chain connects TRBV6-5 to TRBJ1-2, with unresolved D. Trimming left V 0 bases short and J 7 bases short, with 18 bases between. The CDR3 has 16 amino acids. Germline CDR1 MNHEY, CDR2 SVGAGI. DNA for the CDR3: TGTGCCAGCAGTTACTCGCCGCAGCCTGGGAGGAGTGGCTACACCTTC. Amino acid sequence: CASSYSPQPGRSGYTF.

This clone was observed once. This chain uses TRBV6-5 with TRBJ1-1, with 9 positions matching TRBD1. The junction had 3 bases not matched to a gene; V was cut back by 0 bases and J by 4 bases. The CDR3 consists of 15 residues. Germline-derived CDR1 and CDR2 are MNHEY and SVGAGI. For the CDR3, the DNA is TGTGCCAGCAGTTACTCGGGACAGGGTAGCACTGAAGCTTTCTTT. Its translation is CASSYSGQGSTEAFF.

This chain uses TRBV27 with TRBJ1-2, with TRBD1 identical over 8 bases. V trimming: 0 bases; J trimming: 1 base; junction bases outside the gene matches: 13. Germline-derived CDR1 and CDR2 are MNHEY and SMNVEV (reference sequence). This CDR3 is 19 amino acids long. CDR3 amino acids: CASSLSTNPGQGFNYGYTF. In DNA form, the CDR3 reads TGTGCCAGCAGTTTATCGACTAATCCAGGACAGGGATTTAACTATGGCTACACCTTC.

This clone appeared a few times. The CDR3 bases are TGTGCCAGCAGTTACTCGGCGGGGGCTAGGCAGCCCCAGCATTTT. Protein: CASSYSAGARQPQHF. The rearrangement joins TRBV6-5 to TRBJ1-5, with a weak D call TRBD1 (6 bases). There are 15 residues in the CDR3. Looked up from germline, CDR1 is MNHEY and CDR2 is SVGAGI. The V and J ends lost 0 bases and 7 bases respectively, with 13 bases between them.

The chain joins TRBV6-5 to TRBJ2-5; 10 bases are shared with TRBD1. From germline, CDR1 is MNHEY and CDR2 SVGAGI. CDR3 length: 14 residues. J lost 9 bases, V lost 5 bases, and 9 bases had no gene match. CDR3 in DNA: TGTGCCAGCAGTGACGGACAGGGGGTAACGGCCCAGTACTTC. It is translated as CASSDGQGVTAQYF.

J is TRBJ1-1 and V is TRBV2, with 11 bases identical to TRBD1. Germline values: CDR1 SNHLY, CDR2 FYNNEI. Trimming at V came to 4 bases and at J to 6 bases, leaving 10 bases not matched to a gene. The CDR3 runs to 16 residues. The DNA for the CDR3 is TGTGCCAGCAGTGGTAGAATACCGGGACAGGGGGCTGAAGCTTTCTTT. Translation: CASSGRIPGQGAEAFF.